Shown below are 12 T cell receptor beta chains from a single sample sequenced in a study of blood T cell repertoires in COVID-19. The protocol was immunoSEQ multiplex PCR, while the TCRdb copy is restricted to in-frame clones and leaves out a portion. There are roughly 84,000 clones in the sample; roughly 80% occur only once, and about a sixth lies in the top ten. The source material was peripheral blood. Receptors were obtained from a woman at least 80 years old with acute or convalescent COVID-19.

V usage is TRBV6-2 or TRBV6-3 and J usage is TRBJ2-2, with a weak D call TRBD1 (6 bases). V gave up 2 bases and J gave up 1 base, with 8 bases separating them. The CDR3 consists of 15 residues. Germline V CDR1 and CDR2: MNHEY, SVGEGT. DNA for the CDR3: TGTGCCAGCAGTTACGAGGGACAGAACACCGGGGAGCTGTTTTTT. Its translation: CASSYEGQNTGELFF.

This chain links TRBV19 with TRBJ1-2, with D possibly TRBD1 on 6 matching bases. CDR3 size: 16 residues. The germline CDR1 and CDR2 sequences are LNHDA and SQIVND (reference sequence). Trimming removed 6 bases at V and 0 bases at J, with 17 bases between. DNA for the CDR3: TGTGCCAGTAGCCCTCTGGGGACATCCGCTAACTATGGCTACACCTTC. It yields the protein CASSPLGTSANYGYTF. The complete variable domain, with remaining parts taken from reference TRBV19 and TRBJ1-2, reads DGGITQSPKYLFRKEGQNVTLSCEQNLNHDAMYWYRQDPGQGLRLIYYSQIVNDFQKGDIAEGYSVSREKKESFPLTVTSAQKNPTAFYLCASSPLGTSANYGYTFGSGTRLTVV.

V gene TRBV6-5 combines with J gene TRBJ1-1, with 7 bases fitting TRBD1. After removal of 7 bases from V and 7 bases from J, the junction contained 12 bases not matched to a gene. The germline V gene has CDR1 MNHEY and CDR2 SVGAGI. The CDR3 totals 14 residues. The CDR3 reads CASKGASEANEAFF. CDR3 coding DNA: TGTGCCAGCAAGGGGGCGTCTGAGGCAAATGAAGCTTTCTTT.

This clone has a handful of counts. This chain connects TRBV14 to TRBJ1-3, with D possibly TRBD1 on 6 matching bases. Trimming pared 2 bases from V and 0 bases from J, leaving 11 bases between. CDR3 length: 16 amino acids. From germline, CDR1 is SGHDN and CDR2 FVKESK. CDR3 residues: CASSQLVRGSGNTIYF. In DNA, the CDR3 is TGTGCCAGCAGCCAACTCGTCAGGGGCTCTGGAAACACCATATATTTT.

This chain connects TRBV12-3 or TRBV12-4 to TRBJ1-3; perhaps TRBD1 as D (5 bases). The CDR3 is 13 amino acids. V dropped 5 bases and J dropped 0 bases, with 5 bases sitting between them. The CDR3 sequence is CASSDSSGNTIYF. CDR3 nucleotides: TGTGCCAGCAGTGACAGCTCTGGAAACACCATATATTTT.

Only a few counts were recorded for this clone. The CDR3 DNA sequence: TGTGCCAGCTCACCACCGAATAGGGGCGACTATGGCTACACCTTC. It encodes CASSPPNRGDYGYTF. This sequence joins TRBV18 and TRBJ1-2; the D gene is possibly TRBD1 (5 bases). V lost 0 bases and J 3 bases, leaving 11 bases between the germline ends. Looked up from germline, CDR1 is KGHSH and CDR2 is LQKENI. The CDR3 length is 15 residues.

The rearrangement links TRBV28 to TRBJ2-7; D is perhaps TRBD1 (5 bases). The V and J ends lost 3 bases and 4 bases respectively, with 13 bases between them. In germline, CDR1 is MDHEN, CDR2 SYDVKM. The CDR3 is 14 residues long. The CDR3 bases are TGTGCCAGCAGTTTCCCCAGGGATGAATACGAGCAGTACTTC. The encoded protein is CASSFPRDEYEQYF.

The chain combines TRBV9 with TRBJ1-4; D is uncertain. Trimming pared 0 bases from V and 6 bases from J, leaving 12 bases between. The CDR3 has 15 amino acids. Germline V gene data show CDR1 as SGDLS and CDR2 as YYNGEE. The CDR3 is CASSVEGRRDEKLFF. As DNA, the CDR3 is TGTGCCAGCAGCGTAGAAGGGCGGAGGGATGAAAAACTGTTTTTT. The whole variable domain, filled in from reference TRBV9 and TRBJ1-4, reads DSGVTQTPKHLITATGQRVTLRCSPRSGDLSVYWYQQSLDQGLQFLIQYYNGEERAKGNILERFSAQQFPDLHSELNLSSLELGDSALYFCASSVEGRRDEKLFFGSGTQLSVL.

The chain combines TRBV2 with TRBJ2-7, with a tentative D call TRBD1 (6 bases). This CDR3 comprises 13 residues. V lost 3 bases and J lost 3, with 9 bases in between. Germline lookup yields CDR1 SNHLY and CDR2 FYNNEI. CDR3 nucleotides: TGTGCCAGCAGTGAGGGGGCTAACTACGAGCAGTACTTC. Residues: CASSEGANYEQYF.

This clone occurred once. This chain uses TRBV4-1 with TRBJ1-2, with D tentatively TRBD1 (5 bases). The germline CDR1 and CDR2 sequences are MGHRA and YSYEKL. V was shortened by 4 bases and J by 4 bases, with 19 bases between the two germline ends. The CDR3 covers 16 residues. The chain's CDR3 is CASSPPGGSGAYGYTF. CDR3 nucleotide sequence: TGCGCCAGCAGCCCCCCGGGGGGATCGGGCGCCTATGGCTACACCTTC.

This clone was found a few times. The chain carries TRBV3-1 (or the pseudogene TRBV3-2) and TRBJ1-2; 7 bases agree with TRBD1. The V gene's germline CDR1 is LGHDT and CDR2 YNNKEL (reference sequence). This CDR3 is 14 amino acids long. Germline trimming cut 3 bases from V and 8 bases from J; bases unmatched to any gene: 9. The CDR3 DNA is TGTGCCAGCAGCCACCTCGGGACAGCTGGGGGCTACACCTTC. Residues: CASSHLGTAGGYTF.

This chain joins TRBV30 and TRBJ1-1; 7 positions match TRBD1. CDR1 GTSNPN and CDR2 SVGIG come from the germline V gene (reference sequence). J gave up 5 bases and V 3 bases, and 6 bases lay outside the gene matches. The CDR3 covers 13 residues. The CDR3 coding sequence is TGTGCCTGGAGATACAGGGGTGGTACTGAAGCTTTCTTT. Translation: CAWRYRGGTEAFF.